A single T cell receptor beta chain is shown here with its context. This clone was seen only once. Its antigen has not been determined. No per-base quality is available; no much larger clone lies one base away. V is clipped by 1 base and J by 0 bases, and the sequence between their germline boundaries is 10 bases long. Taken from cysteine to phenylalanine, the CDR3 has 15 residues. Left in the record is the CDR3 DNA by itself, 45 bases read in frame from the first base. The germline V gene supplies CDR1 SGHAT and CDR2 FQNNGV. Library preparation used the immunoSEQ multiplex PCR assay. TCRdb limited this immuneACCESS table to in-frame rearrangements with V and J called. A share of clones is missing; checked studies link under half to unresolved V genes, and the rest is unexplained. The sample data list 150,000 to 180,000 clones, and around 96% of these were observed just once. About 5% of the sample goes to the ten largest clones.

The data originate from a study of control samples from healthy donors and cancer patients (dated by TCRdb to the early 2020s). Sample: blood. The V and J segments used are TRBV11-2 and TRBJ2-7, with the D gene too uncertain to name. The TCR was taken from a man aged 40-55 years in good health. In nucleotide form, the sequence is TGTGCCAGCAGCTTAGCGGGCTTTAGCTCCTACGAGCAGTACTTC. Protein translation: CASSLAGFSSYEQYF.